Given below is one TCR beta chain in context. The entry originates in a study of blood T cell repertoires in COVID-19. Study background: From T cells, B-cell-depleted T cells, or PBMCs came the material, which was cDNA or gDNA.

There are 15 residues in the CDR3. Germline trimming cut 6 bases from V and 0 bases from J; bases unmatched to any gene: 4. Germline CDR1 reads MNHEY; CDR2 reads SVGAGI. Assay used: immunoSEQ multiplex PCR; TCRdb lists only in-frame clones, some missing. In the table there are about 68,000 clones, 75% to 85% of which are singletons. The receptor comes from an elderly man with acute or convalescent COVID-19. V gene TRBV6-5 combines with J gene TRBJ1-4, with 7 bases that match TRBD1. Sample: peripheral blood. The CDR3: CASSNRGSTNEKLFF. DNA for the CDR3: TGTGCCAGCAGCAACAGGGGATCAACTAATGAAAAACTGTTTTTT.